This T cell receptor (beta chain) was identified during a study of Ad26.COV2.S vaccination and SARS-CoV-2 variants. At the level of the study: The vaccine Ad26.COV2.S was put into the muscle once, or twice with 56 days between.

Regarding this clone: The antigen remains undetermined.

This sample's treatment: 15 to 20 received Ad26.COV2.S at low or high dose, single or two shots; about 5 received placebo; per-sample allocation not given. Sampling was done on day 63 after the first vaccine or placebo injection. An adult donor aged 18-55 years was enrolled in Boston. V shed 6 bases and J 5 bases; nucleotides not matched to a gene: 6. The germline V gene has CDR1 MDHEN and CDR2 SYDVKM. This CDR3 contains 15 residues. General observations from the study: Vaccine and placebo groups showed comparable non-spike TCR breadth.

TCRdb's table, derived via immunoSEQ multiplex PCR, lists solely in-frame clones and lacks some. This table has over 200,000 clones, roughly 90% appearing once. The V call is TRBV28, the J call TRBJ2-7; 14 bases agree with TRBD2. This sample comprised peripheral blood, obtained in a trial of Ad26.COV2.S vaccine versus placebo. The clonotype originates from a person aged 18-65 years who received the Ad26.COV2.S COVID-19 vaccine or a placebo. The chain's CDR3 is CASRTSGRAFNEQYF. The CDR3 DNA reads as TGTGCCAGCAGGACTAGCGGGAGGGCCTTCAACGAGCAGTACTTC.